The source of this TCR beta chain is a study of blood T cell repertoires in COVID-19. Assay: immunoSEQ multiplex PCR; the TCRdb copy retains only in-frame clones and omits some. The data hold about 210,000 clones, with less than 90% observed a single time. The V end lost 1 base, the J end lost 1 base, and 10 bases lay between the germline ends. The CDR3 extends over 15 amino acids. Germline assignment: CDR1 MGHRA and CDR2 YSYEKL. The rearrangement uses TRBV4-1 and TRBJ1-1; unclear D gene. The receptor's source is a woman aged 80 or over with COVID-19, enrolled during active disease. The source material was peripheral blood. CDR3 protein: CASSQAVSWNTEAFF. CDR3 nucleotides: TGCGCCAGCAGCCAAGCGGTTAGCTGGAACACTGAAGCTTTCTTT.